Reported below is one T cell receptor (beta chain). These data belong to a study of response to subunit inactivated influenza vaccine. V trimming: 3 bases; J trimming: 1 base; junction bases outside the gene matches: 9. The CDR3 spans 19 residues. Germline CDR1 and CDR2: SGHAT and FQNNGV. TCRdb re-analysed the RT-PCR reads in MiXCR, keeping a single row per CDR3 protein. The repertoire consists of 550,000 to 650,000 distinct CDR3 sequences, with 12% occurring once and the leading ten covering roughly a tenth. The receptor was derived from a man over 45 who received an inactivated influenza vaccine. The sequences come from PBMCs from blood, collected on the day of vaccination. The chain joins TRBV11-2 to TRBJ2-1; 13 nucleotides align to TRBD2. CDR3 bases: TGTGCCAGCAGCTTTCTCAACACTAGCGGGGGGGGATCCTACAATGAGCAGTTCTTC. Amino acids: CASSFLNTSGGGSYNEQFF.